The next 16 T cell receptor beta chains were all read from a single sample in a study of T cell changes during pregnancy in multiple sclerosis. Sequenced by immunoSEQ multiplex PCR; TCRdb stores in-frame clones only, minus some. Of around 41,000 clones listed, under 95% are singletons. Material: CD4+ T cells from peripheral blood mononuclear cells, obtained in the third trimester of pregnancy. Every receptor here comes from a female donor in good health, enrolled as a control in a pregnancy study.

The genes are TRBV15 and TRBJ2-3, with 8 nucleotides matching TRBD2. CDR1 is LNHNV, CDR2 YYDKDF, per germline (reference sequence). The J segment lost 4 bases and the V segment lost 6 bases, leaving 12 bases of the junction unmatched. The CDR3 covers 16 residues. CDR3 protein: CATRIGTSRSADTQYF. CDR3 nucleotide sequence: TGTGCCACCAGAATAGGGACTAGTAGATCCGCAGATACGCAGTATTTT.

This chain uses TRBV5-1 with TRBJ2-7; D may be TRBD1 (7 bases). The V end was cut by 4 bases, the J end by 5 bases, with 13 bases between. This CDR3 spans 13 amino acids. Germline-derived CDR1 and CDR2 are SGHRS and YFSETQ. DNA of the CDR3: TGCGCCAGCAGCCTCAGGGGGGTCGACGAGCAGTACTTC. Encoded protein: CASSLRGVDEQYF.

The genes are TRBV25-1 and TRBJ1-6; TRBD1 aligns across 9 bases. Trimming removed 4 bases from V and 7 bases from J; junction bases left unmatched: 2. The germline V gene encodes CDR1 MGHDK and CDR2 SYGVNS. The length of the CDR3 is 14 residues. CDR3 nucleotide sequence: TGTGCCAGCAGTGTCACAGGGGGCAATTCACCCCTCCACTTT. Residues: CASSVTGGNSPLHF.

The chain is built from TRBV19 and TRBJ2-2, with 11 bases fitting TRBD1. Germline CDR1 is LNHDA and CDR2 is SQIVND (reference sequence). The CDR3 loop spans 15 amino acids. V trimming: 5 bases; J trimming: 7 bases; junction bases outside the gene matches: 6. The CDR3 region is CASSPDRGHGGELFF. The CDR3 bases are TGTGCCAGTAGTCCGGACAGGGGGCATGGCGGGGAGCTGTTTTTT.

J is TRBJ2-7 and V is TRBV10-3; 9 nucleotides line up with TRBD2. Germline CDR1 reads ENHRY; CDR2 reads SYGVKD. The J segment lost 3 bases and the V segment lost 6 bases, leaving 6 bases of the junction unmatched. The CDR3 loop spans 14 amino acids. This chain's CDR3 is CAIRPSLAGYEQYF. Here the CDR3 DNA reads TGTGCCATCAGACCTTCACTAGCGGGCTACGAGCAGTACTTC.

This chain joins TRBV30 and TRBJ2-7, with 7 bases matching TRBD2. CDR3 length: 13 residues. Unmatched junction bases numbered 9, after V lost 1 base and J lost 9 bases. CDR1 GTSNPN and CDR2 SVGIG come from the germline V gene (reference sequence). The CDR3 region is CAWSASGAVGQYF. The DNA of the CDR3 is TGTGCCTGGAGTGCTAGCGGCGCCGTAGGGCAGTACTTC.

The CDR3 region is CASSEQQETQYF. The DNA for the CDR3 is TGTGCCAGCAGTGAGCAGCAAGAGACCCAGTACTTC. J is TRBJ2-5 and V is TRBV25-1; D ambiguous. CDR1 MGHDK and CDR2 SYGVNS come from the germline V gene. V gave up 3 bases and J gave up 2 bases, with 4 bases separating them. The CDR3 contains 12 residues.

In its sample, this clone was seen once. V is TRBV29-1 and J is TRBJ1-2, with D tentatively TRBD1 (6 bases). Trimming took 0 bases from V and 8 from J, leaving 10 bases between them. Per the germline V gene, CDR1 is SQVTM and CDR2 is ANQGSEA. CDR3 length: 12 residues. The CDR3 protein is CSVEEGGGGYTF. CDR3 DNA sequence: TGCAGCGTTGAAGAAGGGGGAGGGGGCTACACCTTC.

This clone was seen a single time. The V call is TRBV10-3, the J call TRBJ2-1, with a weak D call TRBD1 (6 bases). Trimming stripped 4 bases from V and 8 bases from J, with 15 bases between. The germline V gene encodes CDR1 ENHRY and CDR2 SYGVKD. The CDR3 loop spans 14 amino acids. CDR3: CAISGQGMSDEQFF. In DNA form, the CDR3 reads TGTGCCATCAGTGGCCAGGGGATGAGCGATGAGCAGTTCTTC.

This clone was seen once. Written as DNA, the CDR3 is TGCGCCAGCAGCTTGGTGGCTAGCGGGGCCGGGGAGCTGTTTTTT. It translates to CASSLVASGAGELFF. The chain is built from TRBV5-1 and TRBJ2-2, with 9 positions matching TRBD2. Trimming took 0 bases from V and 6 from J; bases not matched to a gene: 3. CDR1 is SGHRS and CDR2 is YFSETQ in the germline V gene. The CDR3 loop spans 15 amino acids.

The CDR3 sequence: CASSLGQVGEQFF. In nucleotides, the CDR3 is TGTGCCAGCAGCTTGGGACAGGTTGGTGAGCAGTTCTTC. This chain connects TRBV7-2 to TRBJ2-1; 8 nucleotides match TRBD1. The CDR3 is 13 amino acids. Germline V gene sequence: CDR1 SGHTA, CDR2 FQGNSA. Trimming took 3 bases from V and 9 from J; bases not matched to a gene: 4.

This chain joins TRBV5-6 and TRBJ2-5; no clear D. Per the germline V gene, CDR1 is SGHDT and CDR2 is YYEEEE. The V end was cut by 4 bases, the J end by 3 bases, with 4 bases between. The CDR3 has 11 amino acids. CDR3 nucleotide sequence: TGTGCCAGCAGCCCTAAAGAGACCCAGTACTTC. Amino acids: CASSPKETQYF.

This clone has a single count. The chain employs TRBV7-9 and TRBJ1-3; 7 bases are a match to TRBD1. The CDR3 is 15 residues long. The V gene's germline CDR1 is SEHNR and CDR2 FQNEAQ (reference sequence). The V and J ends lost 8 bases and 0 bases, in that order; junction bases with no gene match: 7. The CDR3 DNA sequence: TGTGCCAGCGGTGGGACAGCGGCCTCTGGAAACACCATATATTTT. This encodes CASGGTAASGNTIYF.

The rearrangement uses TRBV28 and TRBJ2-7; 8 positions agree with TRBD2. Trimming at V came to 5 bases and at J to 5 bases, leaving 8 bases not matched to a gene. This CDR3 has 14 amino acids. CDR1 and CDR2 (germline): MDHEN, SYDVKM. The CDR3 DNA reads TGTGCCAGCAGTCCACCACCGGGAGGGAACGAGCAGTACTTC. Amino acids: CASSPPPGGNEQYF.

The DNA for the CDR3 is TGTGCCAGCAGTTCCGGGGACAGGGCAGGGCCCCAGCATTTT. Translated, it gives CASSSGDRAGPQHF. The V gene is TRBV28, the J gene TRBJ1-5, with 9 bases aligning to TRBD1. There are 14 residues in the CDR3. Germline assignment: CDR1 MDHEN and CDR2 SYDVKM. V dropped 4 bases and J dropped 9; count of bases not matched to a gene: 7.

This sequence joins TRBV29-1 and TRBJ2-3, with D maybe TRBD2 (5 bases). The CDR3 has 11 amino acids. CDR1 is SQVTM and CDR2 is ANQGSEA in the germline V gene. The V and J ends lost 4 bases and 11 bases respectively, with 13 bases between them. This chain's CDR3 is CSVVNGGVQYF. For the CDR3, the DNA is TGCAGCGTTGTTAATGGAGGAGTGCAGTATTTT.